This TCR beta chain derives from a study of shared clonotypes between healthy human individuals (dated by TCRdb to the early 2020s). Study-wide context: A few men and two women, aged 18 to 49 years, made up the cohort. Per donor, three plates each were used for CD4 naive and CD4 memory, two for CD8 naive, and one for CD8 memory. To estimate repertoire size and how much clonotypes are shared between individuals, the study performed deep sequencing of blood TCR repertoires from roughly five healthy adults. To increase sequencing depth and limit assay-specific biases, TCR repertoire library preparation and sequencing were carried out by different laboratories using diverse techniques. Per donor, leukapheresis produced somewhere between about 0.94 and 9.5 billion PBMCs.

The donors were healthy, HIV-negative adults with no recently reported acute infections or vaccinations. Every donor was a Caucasian adult living in Nashville, Tennessee, USA. Magnetic negative selection was used to enrich CD4+ T cells, after which naive cells were positively selected on CD45RA and the negative fraction became the memory subset. After blood collection by leukapheresis, PBMCs were isolated using Ficoll-Histopaque density gradient centrifugation and then cryopreserved in the vapor phase of liquid nitrogen. Analytical flow cytometry was used to check the purity and quantity of every magnetically sorted T cell population. Genomic DNA was isolated from every sorted fraction and measured by UV absorbance on a Nanodrop 2000c. The research as a whole found: Sampling was restricted to blood, and TCR repertoires in tissue are likely to differ from TCR repertoires in blood. Naive subsets generally had larger estimated clonotype richness than memory subsets. Approximately 5% of naive CD4, around 4% of naive CD8, roughly 2.4% of memory CD4, and about 0.4% of memory CD8 clonotypes were shared across several donors. Higher generation probabilities were observed for clonotypes shared by all four sorted-subset donors than for non-shared clonotypes. Pairwise subsampling led to the expectation that sequencing depth would affect the degree of clonotype sharing among donors. Because the study included a small number of donors, the genetic and exposure-history diversity represented was limited. Rarefaction of sorted-subset datasets indicated incomplete sequencing despite the large sequencing depth.

The junction shows trimming of 0 bases on V and 2 bases on J, and the gene matches do not reach 8 bases of it. CDR1 and CDR2 are drawn from the germline V gene: SGHRS, YFSETQ. The CDR3 has 17 amino acids, counting the end cysteine and phenylalanine. Of all the DNA, just the CDR3 is kept, 51 bases in frame from base 1. Using the deep immunoSEQ assay, multiplex PCR amplified TCR CDR3 regions from genomic DNA. Extracted genomic DNA from each cell subset was distributed evenly across all wells of several immunoSEQ 96-well plates, and each plate was treated as a replicate. For sorted subsets, each replicate PCR was loaded with 200 to 250 ng genomic DNA, equivalent to about 33,000 T cell genomes. Purified libraries were measured with a Qubit 3.0 fluorometer, size-checked on a Bioanalyzer 2100, and measured again with the KAPA Library Quantification kit. Every immunoSEQ 96-well plate was sequenced on a separate single-read 150-cycle Illumina NextSeq 550 flow cell. Under the source paper's analysis protocol: Because only junctional sequences without quality scores were contained in the immunoSEQ output, filtering matching that applied to full-length reads could not be performed. Sequences were annotated with PyIR, a Python wrapper for IgBLAST v1.9, using IMGT germline references to assign V/J genes and CDR3. Reads were removed for weak V/J assignments (E-value above 1e-6), missing CDR3, stop codons, out-of-frame junctions, or ambiguous translated residues. V3J clonotypes were defined by identical inferred V gene, J gene, and CDR3 amino acid sequence. The percentage overlap between two repertoires was calculated by dividing the number of shared unique clonotypes by the size of the smaller repertoire. Three approaches were used to assess repertoire richness: RTK rarefaction, the Chao1 estimator, and Recon v2.1 estimates of unobserved clonotypes. Generation probabilities were computed with OLGA for all TCRbeta clonotypes obtained by the gDNA method from a few donors. TCRdb holds this immuneACCESS table with in-frame rearrangements only. Some clones are missing; in checked studies, unresolved V genes explain under half, and the rest has no known cause. From that table come the V and J calls and clone size; the DNA was used to work out D and trimming. Here the sample has roughly 2.2 million clones; 85% to 95% occur a single time. The ten most abundant clones make up about 0.41% of the sample.

Worth noting for this clone: The target of this receptor is not known. The input lacks base qualities; no much larger clone sits a single base away.

Sequenced: naive CD4+ T cells from PBMCs. The sample's cell subset or site label is to be understood as: CD45RA+ positively selected. The V and J genes are TRBV5-1 and TRBJ2-1; TRBD2 lines up with 7 middle nucleotides. This clonotype was obtained from a man aged 18 to 30 in good health. Some clones in this sample may be carry-over from other donors' samples. The CDR3 has the sequence CASSLAHASGAYNEQFF. The sequenced DNA is TGCGCCAGCAGCTTGGCCCACGCTAGCGGAGCCTACAATGAGCAGTTCTTC.